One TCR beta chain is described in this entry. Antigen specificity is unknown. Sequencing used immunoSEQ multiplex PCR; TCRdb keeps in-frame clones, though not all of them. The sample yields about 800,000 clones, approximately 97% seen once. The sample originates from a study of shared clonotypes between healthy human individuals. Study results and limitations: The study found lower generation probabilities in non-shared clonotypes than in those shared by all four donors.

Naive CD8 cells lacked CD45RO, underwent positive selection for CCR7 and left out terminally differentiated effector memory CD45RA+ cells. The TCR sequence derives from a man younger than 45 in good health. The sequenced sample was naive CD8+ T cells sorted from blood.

For the CDR3, the DNA is TGTGCCAGCAGTGAAAGGAGGGGTTACCAAGAGACCCAGTACTTC. Its translation is CASSERRGYQETQYF. The V call is TRBV2, the J call TRBJ2-5; maybe TRBD2 (6 bases). Germline CDR1 and CDR2: SNHLY and FYNNEI. The CDR3 is 15 residues long. Trimming removed 2 bases from V and 0 bases from J, with 10 bases in between.